This T cell receptor (beta chain) was sequenced for a study of cytomegalovirus exposure and HLA in healthy donors. Germline CDR1 reads LNHDA; CDR2 reads SQIVND (reference sequence). V was pared by 10 bases and J by 2 bases, with 7 bases of the junction left unmatched. The CDR3 runs 13 residues. On this clone: Its antigen is as yet unknown. The sample has other DNA sequences that encode this CDR3 too.

Study outcomes and limitations: Follow-up analysis later connected one missense variant in DCLRE1C with trimming of TCR beta V- and J-genes. CMV serostatus alone was available as immune exposure information. A later analysis reportedly found fewer N-insertions in an Asian-associated ancestry cluster than the approximately 730-donor mean. According to an earlier analysis, most TCR beta V segments yielded productive rearrangements about 90% or about 30% of the time.

In the PCR, 60 Vbeta and 13 Jbeta primers were used. Produced via immunoSEQ multiplex PCR; TCRdb's table is partial and in-frame only. This table holds approximately 100,000 clones, 65% to 80% found once. This receptor was identified in a woman aged 50 to 65 in good health and CMV-seropositive. This chain links TRBV19 with TRBJ2-7, with TRBD1 matching 8 bases. The material sequenced was PBMCs. The CDR3 loop is CATRGTGAYEQYF. DNA for the CDR3: TGTGCCACCCGCGGGACAGGTGCCTACGAGCAGTACTTC.